The clone carrying this T cell receptor (beta chain) appeared a few times. This specimen comes from a study of cytomegalovirus exposure and HLA in healthy donors. This PCR relied on a set of 60 Vbeta primers and 13 Jbeta primers. Produced via immunoSEQ multiplex PCR; TCRdb's table is partial and in-frame only. This table has some 170,000 clones, 60% to 80% appearing once. Sequenced: PBMCs. The sequence was collected from a man aged 35-49 years in good health and CMV-seropositive.

CDR3 sequence reads: CASSSDRLHEAFF. The CDR3 nucleotides are TGTGCCAGCAGTTCAGACAGGCTCCATGAAGCTTTCTTT. The V and J genes are TRBV27 and TRBJ1-1; possible D gene TRBD1, 6 bases. V lost 4 bases, J lost 7 bases, and 13 bases lay in between. Germline-derived CDR1 and CDR2 are MNHEY and SMNVEV (reference sequence). The CDR3 is 13 residues long.